The 2 T cell receptor beta chains in this list originate from one sample, sequenced in a study of T cell clones after liver transplantation. Data came from immunoSEQ multiplex PCR; TCRdb stores just in-frame clones and leaves some out. The data show fewer than 15,000 clones, roughly 74% seen once. Sequencing was performed on CD8+ T cells from blood, taken at the 22-month timepoint. These receptors were collected from a human patient who received a liver transplant. Some T cells here may be from the graft donor.

This clone was seen only a few times. The chain carries TRBV4-3 and TRBJ2-1, with TRBD2 matching 11 bases. CDR3 length equals 15 residues. Germline loops: CDR1 LGHNA, CDR2 YSLEER. V lost 4 bases, J lost 12 bases, and 11 bases stayed unmatched. The DNA of the CDR3 is TGCGCCAGCAGCCCCCTAGCGGGGGGACTCAAGGGGCAGTTCTTC. The encoded protein is CASSPLAGGLKGQFF.

This clone was picked up one time. The CDR3 sequence: CASSPPGEEKLFF. CDR3 DNA: TGTGCCAGCAGCCCGCCGGGGGAGGAAAAACTGTTTTTT. This sequence joins TRBV27 and TRBJ1-4; a weak D match, TRBD1 (5 bases). The CDR3 consists of 13 residues. V was trimmed by 6 bases and J by 8 bases, leaving 13 bases between them. Germline V gene sequence: CDR1 MNHEY, CDR2 SMNVEV (reference sequence).